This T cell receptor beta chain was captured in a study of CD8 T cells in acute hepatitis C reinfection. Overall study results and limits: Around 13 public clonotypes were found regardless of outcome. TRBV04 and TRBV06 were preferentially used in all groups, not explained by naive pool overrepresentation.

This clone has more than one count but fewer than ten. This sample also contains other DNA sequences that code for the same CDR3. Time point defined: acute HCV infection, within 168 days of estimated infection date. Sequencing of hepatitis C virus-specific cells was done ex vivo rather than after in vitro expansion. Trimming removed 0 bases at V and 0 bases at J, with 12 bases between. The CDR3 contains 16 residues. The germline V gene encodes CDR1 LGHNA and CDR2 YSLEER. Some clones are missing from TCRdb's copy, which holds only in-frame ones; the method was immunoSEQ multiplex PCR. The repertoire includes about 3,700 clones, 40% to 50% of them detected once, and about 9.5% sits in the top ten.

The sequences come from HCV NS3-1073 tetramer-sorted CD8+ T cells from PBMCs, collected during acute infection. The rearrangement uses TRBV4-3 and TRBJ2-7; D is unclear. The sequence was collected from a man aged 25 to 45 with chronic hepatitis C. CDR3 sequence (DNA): TGCGCCAGCAGCCAAGAGGTGGGCCAGAGCTCCTACGAGCAGTACTTC. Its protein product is CASSQEVGQSSYEQYF.